The clone carrying this T cell receptor beta chain was found many times. The CDR3 has 15 amino acids. V shed 1 base and J 8 bases; nucleotides not matched to a gene: 7. The germline gives CDR1 MNHNS, CDR2 SASEGT. This sample was taken from a study of blood T cells in healthy people across ages. A J-beta primer mix and a sample-barcoded 5' primer were used in a second PCR of roughly 6 to 12 cycles. A single record per CDR3 protein comes from TCRdb applying MiXCR to the 5' RACE reads. The repertoire holds some 670,000 distinct CDR3 sequences, 52% seen once, with about 13% in the top ten. The source of this sequence is an elderly woman in good health. The V and J genes are TRBV6-1 and TRBJ2-1; TRBD1 aligns across 8 bases. The sample consisted of blood. The chain's CDR3 is CASSEGGTGTDEQFF. In DNA form, the CDR3 reads TGTGCCAGCAGTGAAGGTGGGACAGGTACGGATGAGCAGTTCTTC.